Listed below are T cell receptor beta chains from one sample, sequenced in a study of T cell repertoires in aging, cancer and after chemotherapy. Via MiXCR, TCRdb re-called the multiplex PCR reads, giving one row per CDR3 protein. The repertoire holds some 9,000 distinct CDR3 sequences, with 25% as singletons. Sequenced: blood. All receptors come from a human donor with a blood cancer. Each CDR3 is given with its conserved first and last residue. D genes are given only for firm matches. Clone sizes are given selectively: once, few, many, or a class where the clone is expanded.

abundance,d_gene,v_gene,j_gene,CDR3nt,CDR3aa
medium-sized,.,TRBV6-2/TRBV6-3,TRBJ2-3,TGTGCCAGCAGCTCAACGACAGGCAGCACAGATACGCAGTATTTT,CASSSTTGSTDTQYF
medium-sized,.,TRBV18,TRBJ1-6,TGTGCCAGCTCATTTCAGGGACCCCCTAATTCACCCCTCCACTTT,CASSFQGPPNSPLHF
many,.,TRBV7-9,TRBJ2-2,TGTGCCAGCAGCCCATCCGGGACGATTAACACCGGGGAGCTGTTTTTT,CASSPSGTINTGELFF
medium-sized,TRBD2,TRBV19,TRBJ2-1,TGTGCCAGTAGTTTAACTAGCGGGGATTACAATGAGCAGTTCTTC,CASSLTSGDYNEQFF
medium-sized,.,TRBV5-4,TRBJ2-3,TGTGCCAGCAGCCCCCGGGGGCCTAGCACAGATACGCAGTATTTT,CASSPRGPSTDTQYF
medium-sized,.,TRBV6-1,TRBJ1-5,TGTGCCAGCAGGGATCTTCATAGCAATCAGCCCCAGCATTTT,CASRDLHSNQPQHF
.,TRBD2,TRBV9,TRBJ2-1,TGTGCCAGCAGCGGGGGCGGGGGGGACAATGAGCAGTTCTTC,CASSGGGGDNEQFF
.,.,TRBV6-5,TRBJ1-1,TGTGCCAGCAGCCTTCAAGGGACATCCGGGTCGAACACTGAAGCTTTCTTT,CASSLQGTSGSNTEAFF
.,.,TRBV10-3,TRBJ1-2,TGTGCCATCAGTGAGGATGGTTACTGGGGCTACACCTTC,CAISEDGYWGYTF
medium-sized,.,TRBV12-3/TRBV12-4,TRBJ1-5,TGTGCCAGCAGCCCGGACGGCAATCAGCCCCAGCATTTT,CASSPDGNQPQHF
.,TRBD2,TRBV6-6,TRBJ2-7,TGTGCCAGCAGTCCCCTGACTAGCGGGGGGGTGAGCTCCTACGAGCAGTACTTC,CASSPLTSGGVSSYEQYF
few,.,TRBV5-1,TRBJ2-7,TGCGCCAGCAGCTCCAGACATAACGAGCAGTACTTC,CASSSRHNEQYF
large,TRBD2,TRBV29-1,TRBJ2-1,TGCAGCGCCCGACTAGCGCATAATGAGCAGTTCTTC,CSARLAHNEQFF
.,.,TRBV4-1,TRBJ2-2,TGCGCCAGCAGCCAAGGCCTGAGGGGTTCCGGGGAGCTGTTTTTT,CASSQGLRGSGELFF
.,TRBD2,TRBV20-1,TRBJ2-3,TGCAGTGCTGCCCCGGGACTAGCGTTCCAAGATACGCAGTATTTT,CSAAPGLAFQDTQYF